Reported below is one T cell receptor beta chain. This record belongs to a study of regulatory T cells in long-lasting Graves disease. Time point of the sample: newly diagnosed GD, antithyroid drugs for less than 3 months. TCR sequences were obtained from RNA taken from PBMCs. Combining iRepertoire HTBI primers with Arm-PCR of CDR3 regions, the authors built TCR beta libraries. TCRdb reanalysed the multiplex PCR reads using MiXCR and keeps one entry per CDR3 protein. The sample consists of 400,000 to 450,000 distinct CDR3 sequences, 14% to 15% of them appearing once. There are 17 residues in the CDR3. The V gene's germline CDR1 is KGHDR and CDR2 SFDVKD. This sample also appeared in a second study, on T cells in Graves' hyperthyroidism and ophthalmopathy.

This receptor was identified in a woman aged 30 to 39 with Graves disease. V and J are TRBV24-1 and TRBJ2-1; D remains ambiguous. The DNA matches TRBJ2-5 better at its end, which makes the J call doubtful. The source was peripheral blood mononuclear cells (PBMCs), collected at new diagnosis, from a patient treated with antithyroid drugs. Written as DNA, the CDR3 is TGTGCCACCAGTGACCCCTCCAAGGGTGCATACCAAGAGACCCAGTACTTC. Amino acid sequence: CATSDPSKGAYQETQYF.